A single sample is the source of the 2 T cell receptor beta chains below, sequenced in a study of siplizumab effects on memory and regulatory T cells. This table comes from immunoSEQ multiplex PCR, and its TCRdb copy is limited to in-frame clones, with some not included. Seen here are more than 85,000 clones, approximately 90% observed once, and the top ten hold 0.75%. Material: Tregs sorted from blood. The receptors shown here come from a human donor in good health.

The chain joins TRBV19 to TRBJ1-1; D is undetermined. CDR1 LNHDA and CDR2 SQIVND come from the germline V gene (reference sequence). V lost 5 bases and J lost 4, with 20 bases in between. The CDR3 spans 16 residues. Here the CDR3 DNA reads TGTGCCAGTAGTGTCCCCCGTAAAGGATGGGGCACTGAAGCTTTCTTT. Encoded protein: CASSVPRKGWGTEAFF.

The V and J genes are TRBV19 and TRBJ2-3; TRBD2 might be the D (5 bases). This CDR3 is 18 amino acids long. Trimming took off 3 bases at V and 2 bases at J, with 21 bases between the two ends. The germline V gene encodes CDR1 LNHDA and CDR2 SQIVND (reference sequence). CDR3 sequence reads: CASSILRGGQRATDTQYF. The CDR3 coding sequence is TGTGCCAGTAGTATCCTAAGAGGAGGCCAACGGGCCACAGATACGCAGTATTTT.